This TCR beta chain was captured in a study of blood T cell repertoires in COVID-19. Looking at the study overall: The analysed material was cDNA or gDNA that came from T cells, B-cell-depleted T cells, or PBMCs.

Germline-derived CDR1 and CDR2 are SGHRS and YFSETQ. The CDR3 covers 13 residues. V lost 1 base to trimming and J lost 3 bases; unmatched junction nucleotides: 1. TCRdb keeps only in-frame clones here, not all; method: immunoSEQ multiplex PCR. The table lists 180,000 or so clones, approximately 80% of them singletons. The receptor was isolated from a woman aged 60-70 years who had recovered from COVID-19. The chain combines TRBV5-1 with TRBJ2-7, with 7 bases lining up with TRBD1. Sequenced input: PBMCs or T cells enriched from blood (not recorded which). The CDR3 loop reads CASSLTGDYEQYF. CDR3 bases: TGCGCCAGCAGCTTGACAGGGGACTACGAGCAGTACTTC.